The entry below gives a single TCR beta chain sequence along with its context. The sample is drawn from a study of blood T cell repertoires in COVID-19. Study-level background: From T cells, B-cell-depleted T cells, or PBMCs came the material, which was cDNA or gDNA.

CDR1 and CDR2 from the germline V gene are SGHKS and YYEKEE (reference sequence). CDR3 length: 14 residues. After removal of 0 bases from V and 6 bases from J, the junction contained 4 bases not matched to a gene. In the original processing: Reference gene primer amplification yielded estimated nucleated cell counts. Sequencing used immunoSEQ multiplex PCR; TCRdb keeps in-frame clones, though not all of them. The V and J calls and clone size come from that table; D and trimming were worked out from the DNA. The sample shows hundreds of thousands of clones, about 85% of them seen only once. The sample comprised peripheral blood. The receptor was isolated from a young woman with acute or convalescent COVID-19. The chain uses TRBV5-5 and TRBJ2-3; 7 nucleotides agree with TRBD2. CDR3 DNA: TGTGCCAGCAGCTTGGGCCGGGGAGGGGATACGCAGTATTTT. Translation gives CASSLGRGGDTQYF.